Each of the 3 T cell receptor beta chains below was sequenced from the same sample in a study of T cells after posttransplantation cyclophosphamide. Here immunoSEQ multiplex PCR was the method, and the copy in TCRdb shows in-frame clones only, minus some. The sample was found to contain over 20,000 clones, and every one recurs. Sequenced material: PBMCs. The source of these receptors is a man aged 45 to 65 in good health, CMV-negative, and a related stem cell transplant donor.

V and J are TRBV6-5 and TRBJ1-4; TRBD1 agrees at 7 bases. The CDR3 length is 14 residues. J lost 7 bases, V lost 5 bases, and 7 bases had no gene match. Germline values: CDR1 MNHEY, CDR2 SVGAGI. CDR3 sequence: CASSEGARFEKLFF. The DNA of the CDR3 is TGTGCCAGCAGTGAGGGGGCGCGATTTGAAAAACTGTTTTTT.

This clone was seen repeatedly, ten times or more. The V call is TRBV7-2, the J call TRBJ2-5; 7 positions agree with TRBD1. The V gene end was trimmed by 5 bases and the J gene end by 5 bases; junction bases not matched to a gene: 5. Germline V gives CDR1 SGHTA, CDR2 FQGNSA. This CDR3 spans 13 amino acids. CDR3 bases: TGTGCCAGCAGCCAAAGGGGGCTGGAGACCCAGTACTTC. This gives the protein CASSQRGLETQYF.

This clone appeared many times. V and J are TRBV7-8 and TRBJ1-2; 7 bases fit TRBD1. CDR3 size: 17 residues. Losses at the gene ends were 4 bases for V and 8 bases for J; bases not matched to a gene: 19. Germline values: CDR1 SGHVS, CDR2 FQNEAQ. CDR3: CASSYVGRQGGFEGYTF. The CDR3 DNA reads TGTGCCAGCAGCTACGTGGGGCGACAGGGTGGCTTTGAGGGCTACACCTTC.